This T cell receptor beta chain was obtained from a study of blood T cell repertoires in COVID-19 (dated by TCRdb to the early 2020s). Study-wide context: Samples covering the acute and convalescent phases of COVID-19 were provided by collaborators in the United States, Italy and Spain. The prospective study material was composed of cDNA or gDNA derived from T cells, B-cell-depleted T cells, or PBMCs. The dataset comprised deeply sampled blood TCRbeta repertoires from subjects exposed to, actively infected with, or recovered from COVID-19. The repertoires were released in a freely available public database intended as a resource for research on the immune response to SARS-CoV-2. Samples were obtained from the ongoing ImmuneRACE study (first 160 participants) and from roughly 1,300 subjects provided by 6 global collaborators. A de-identified subject ID, COVID-19 status, age in years and sex were almost always included in the sample metadata. Where available, HLA class I and class II types were taken from metadata supplied by the sample provider and were not determined by assay-based typing.

Measured from the cysteine to the phenylalanine, the CDR3 is 14 residues long. Solely the CDR3 DNA is kept, with 42 bases framed from the first base. Clipping removes 4 bases from V and 5 bases from J, with 7 as the unmatched junction base count. CDR1 LNHDA and CDR2 SQIVND were looked up in the germline V gene (reference sequence). A note on this clone: Its antigen specificity is not known. Qualities for individual bases were not recorded, and no much larger clone is one base off.

The paper as a whole reports these results and caveats: How much clinical and demographic metadata was included differed by source and by participant, and the metadata was provided uncurated.

Whole blood was collected in K2EDTA tubes by collaborating institutions according to the institutions' own protocols. Collaborator samples were shipped for TCRbeta analysis as frozen whole blood, isolated PBMCs, or DNA extracted from either sample type. The immunoSEQ Assay, a bias-controlled multiplex PCR, was used to amplify TCRbeta CDR3 regions from genomic DNA. For the original study's pipeline: The number of nucleated cells in each sample was estimated by amplification of reference gene primers within the assay. Sequence reads were collapsed and filtered to measure the absolute abundance of every unique TCRbeta CDR3 rearrangement. For each sample, productive Simpson clonality was calculated as the square root of Simpson's diversity index across productive rearrangements. TCRdb holds this immuneACCESS table with in-frame rearrangements only. Some clones are missing; in checked studies, unresolved V genes explain under half, and the rest has no known cause. The DNA gave D and trimming, while V, J and clone size come from that table. The sample includes roughly 350,000 clones, with approximately 90% observed a single time. The biggest ten clones account for about 3.9% of the sample.

The TCR originated in a woman between 45 and 60 years old with active or convalescent COVID-19. Sequencing was performed on peripheral blood. Recombination connected TRBV19 to TRBJ1-2, with 7 central nucleotides matching TRBD1. Here is the DNA: TGTGCCAGTAGTACCACTCGACAGGGTTATGGCTACACCTTC. Its protein reads: CASSTTRQGYGYTF.